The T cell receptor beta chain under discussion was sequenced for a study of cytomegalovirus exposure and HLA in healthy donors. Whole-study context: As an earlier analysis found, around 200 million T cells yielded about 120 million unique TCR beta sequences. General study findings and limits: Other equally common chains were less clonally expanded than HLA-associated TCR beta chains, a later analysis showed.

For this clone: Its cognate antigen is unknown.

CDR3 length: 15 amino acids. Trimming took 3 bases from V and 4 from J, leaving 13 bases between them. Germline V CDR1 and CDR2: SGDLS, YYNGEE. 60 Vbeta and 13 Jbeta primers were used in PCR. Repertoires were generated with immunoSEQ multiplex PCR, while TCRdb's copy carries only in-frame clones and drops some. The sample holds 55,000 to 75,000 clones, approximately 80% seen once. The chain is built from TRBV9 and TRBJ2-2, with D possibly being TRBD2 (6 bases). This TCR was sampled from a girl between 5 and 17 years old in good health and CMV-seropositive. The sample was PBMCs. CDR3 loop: CASSGLGGGTGELFF. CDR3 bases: TGTGCCAGCAGCGGACTGGGGGGAGGCACCGGGGAGCTGTTTTTT.